What follows is one TCR beta chain and its context. Given a much more abundant clone one base away, this may be a read error. Germline CDR1 reads SGHKS; CDR2 reads YYEKEE (reference sequence). CDR3 size: 15 residues. Each CDR3 protein is one row after TCRdb ran MiXCR on the RT-PCR reads. In the table there are 550,000 to 750,000 distinct CDR3 sequences, approximately 15% of which are singletons. Specimen: memory CD4+ T cells from blood. This chain uses TRBV5-5 with TRBJ2-1; D gene uncertain. The source is a female donor in good health, serving as a healthy control. CDR3 loop: CANSLRISSYNEQFF. In nucleotides, the CDR3 is TGTGCCAACAGCTTGAGGATTAGCTCCTACAATGAGCAGTTCTTC.